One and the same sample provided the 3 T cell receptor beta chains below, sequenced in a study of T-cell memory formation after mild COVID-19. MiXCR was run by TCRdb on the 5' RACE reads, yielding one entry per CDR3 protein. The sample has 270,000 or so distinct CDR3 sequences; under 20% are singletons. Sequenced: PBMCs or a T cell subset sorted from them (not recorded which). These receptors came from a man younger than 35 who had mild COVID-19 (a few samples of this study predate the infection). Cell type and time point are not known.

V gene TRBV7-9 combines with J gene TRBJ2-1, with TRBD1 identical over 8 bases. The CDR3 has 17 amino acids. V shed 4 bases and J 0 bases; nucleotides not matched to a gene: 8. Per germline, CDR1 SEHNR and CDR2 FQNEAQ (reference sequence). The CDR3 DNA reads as TGTGCCAGCAGCTCGTCAGGGGGCCCTAGCTCCTACAATGAGCAGTTCTTC. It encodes CASSSSGGPSSYNEQFF. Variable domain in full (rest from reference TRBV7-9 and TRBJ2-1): DTGVSQNPRHKITKRGQNVTFRCDPISEHNRLYWYRQTLGQGPEFLTYFQNEAQLEKSRLLSDRFSAERPKGSFSTLEIQRTEQGDSAMYLCASSSSGGPSSYNEQFFGPGTRLTVL.

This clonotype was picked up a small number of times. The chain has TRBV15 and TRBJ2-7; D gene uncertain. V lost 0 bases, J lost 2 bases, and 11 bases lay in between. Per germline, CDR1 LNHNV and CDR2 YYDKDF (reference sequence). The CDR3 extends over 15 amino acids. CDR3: CATSRDTLGTYEQYF. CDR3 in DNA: TGTGCCACCAGCAGAGATACGTTGGGTACCTACGAGCAGTACTTC. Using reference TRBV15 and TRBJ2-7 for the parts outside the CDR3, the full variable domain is DAMVIQNPRYQVTQFGKPVTLSCSQTLNHNVMYWYQQKSSQAPKLLFHYYDKDFNNEADTPDNFQSRRPNTSFCFLDIRSPGLGDTAMYLCATSRDTLGTYEQYFGPGTRLTVT.

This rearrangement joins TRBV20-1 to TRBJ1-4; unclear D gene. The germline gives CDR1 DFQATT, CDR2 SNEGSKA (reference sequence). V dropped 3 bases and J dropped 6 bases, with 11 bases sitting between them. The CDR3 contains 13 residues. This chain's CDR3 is CSASKGSYEKLFF. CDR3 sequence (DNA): TGCAGTGCTAGTAAAGGCAGCTATGAAAAACTGTTTTTT.